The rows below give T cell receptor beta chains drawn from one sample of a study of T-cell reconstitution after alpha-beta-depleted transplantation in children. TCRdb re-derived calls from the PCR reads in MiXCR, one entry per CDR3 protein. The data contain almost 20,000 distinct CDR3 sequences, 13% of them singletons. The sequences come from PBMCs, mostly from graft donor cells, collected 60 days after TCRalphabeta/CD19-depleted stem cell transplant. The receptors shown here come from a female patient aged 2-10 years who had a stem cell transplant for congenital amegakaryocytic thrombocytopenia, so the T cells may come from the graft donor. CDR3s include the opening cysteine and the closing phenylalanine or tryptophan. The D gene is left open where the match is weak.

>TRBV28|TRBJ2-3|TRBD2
CASSSTGQRGYTDTQYF
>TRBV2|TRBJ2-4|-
CASSGLAKNIQYF
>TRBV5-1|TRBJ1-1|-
CASSLGGTENTEAFF
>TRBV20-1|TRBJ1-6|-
CSAREGQFNSPLHF
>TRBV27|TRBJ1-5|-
CASRPRRDNNQPQHF
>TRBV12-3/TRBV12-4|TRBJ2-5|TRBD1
CASSPLIGGHETQYF
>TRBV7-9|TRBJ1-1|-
CASSFFPVRDNYNTEAFF
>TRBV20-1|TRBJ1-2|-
CSAPPGGDTNKGYGYTF
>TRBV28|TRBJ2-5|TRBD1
CASSLTGGKETQYF
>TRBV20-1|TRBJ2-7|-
CSARARTLSYEQYF
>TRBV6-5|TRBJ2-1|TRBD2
CASSNSAGAYNEQFF
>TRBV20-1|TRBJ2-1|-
CSARREGGAANEQFF
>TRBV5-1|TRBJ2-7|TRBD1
CASSTGQGASNF
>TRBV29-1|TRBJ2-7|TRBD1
CSVQTGTANEQYF
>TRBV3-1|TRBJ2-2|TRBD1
CASSRGQGYSGELFF
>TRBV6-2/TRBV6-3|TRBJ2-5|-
CASSYTETQYF
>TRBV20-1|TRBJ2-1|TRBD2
CSARTSTYNEQFF
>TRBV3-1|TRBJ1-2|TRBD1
CATCKVGLALGTGGYTF
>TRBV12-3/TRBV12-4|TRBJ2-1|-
CASSLASSSYNEQFF
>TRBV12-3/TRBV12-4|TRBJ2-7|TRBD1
CASSAHRDRALYEQYF
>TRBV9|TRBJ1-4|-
CASSVGLDEKLFF
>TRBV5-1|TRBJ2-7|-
CASSLAHTTYEQYF
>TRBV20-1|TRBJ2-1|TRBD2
CSARGGFGLAGGLRNNEQFF
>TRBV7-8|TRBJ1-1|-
CASSLALVRDDGNTEAFF
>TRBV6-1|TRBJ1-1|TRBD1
CASSDGTVNTEAFF
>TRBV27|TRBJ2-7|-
CASSLYGSYEQYF
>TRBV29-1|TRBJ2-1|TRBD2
CSANRLAGGNEQFF
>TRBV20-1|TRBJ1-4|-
CSARLRETNEKLFF
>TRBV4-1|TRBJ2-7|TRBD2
CASSQGLANYEQYF
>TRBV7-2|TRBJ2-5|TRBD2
CASSVGLAGVQETQYF
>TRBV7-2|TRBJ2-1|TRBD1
CASRLEGQGYNEQFF
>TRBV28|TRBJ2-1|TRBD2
CASSPPSHFRLAGLVSSYNEQFF
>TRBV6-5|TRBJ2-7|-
CASSWGRTYEQYF
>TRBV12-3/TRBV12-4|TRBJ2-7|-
CASSLNYEQYF
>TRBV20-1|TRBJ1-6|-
CSGTAGTLGSPLHF
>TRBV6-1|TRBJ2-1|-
CASSDAVGGLNEQFF
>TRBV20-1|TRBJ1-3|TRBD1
CSATWDSDLSGNTIYF
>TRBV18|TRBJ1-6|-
CASSPQGFRNNSPLHF
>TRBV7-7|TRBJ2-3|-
CASSLGVTADTQYF
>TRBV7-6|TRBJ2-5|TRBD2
CASSLIAGGVETQYF
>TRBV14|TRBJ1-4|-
CASSRALNEKLFF
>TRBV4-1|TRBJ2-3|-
CASSRRTSTDTQYF
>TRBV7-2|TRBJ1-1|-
CASSTHRGTEAFF
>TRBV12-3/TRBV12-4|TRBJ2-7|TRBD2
CASTKRDKGEQYF
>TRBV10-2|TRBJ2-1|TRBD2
CASSEGLAGNEQFF
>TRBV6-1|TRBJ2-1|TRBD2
CASSQAGAGVINEQFF
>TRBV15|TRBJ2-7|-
CATSRERDSYEQYF
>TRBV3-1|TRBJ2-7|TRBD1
CASSPGGTGDYEQYF